This T cell receptor beta chain was identified in a study of cytomegalovirus exposure and HLA in healthy donors. Findings and limits, study-wide: Highly shared sequence variants in one cluster were likely a sequencing artifact.

V was pared by 5 bases and J by 4 bases, with 8 bases between. The CDR3 spans 12 residues. Germline V CDR1 and CDR2: SEHNR, FQNEAQ (reference sequence). This clone appeared a few times. What it binds is not known. PCR primers comprised 60 Vbeta and 13 Jbeta primers. The protocol was immunoSEQ multiplex PCR, while the TCRdb copy is restricted to in-frame clones and leaves out a portion. The sample gives 140,000 to 150,000 clones, around 72% of which show up once; roughly 2% is in the top ten. The receptor's source is a man in his forties in good health and CMV-seronegative. The sequencing input was PBMCs. V and J are TRBV7-9 and TRBJ1-2; D gene ambiguous. The CDR3 DNA follows: TGTGCCAGCAGCCCCTTAGCCTATGGCTACACCTTC. The encoded protein is CASSPLAYGYTF.